One sample yielded the 19 T cell receptor beta chains listed below, sequenced in a study of regulatory T cells in long-lasting Graves disease. Building the TCR beta libraries relied on iRepertoire HTBI primers, and CDR3 regions underwent Arm-PCR. TCRdb processed the multiplex PCR reads anew with MiXCR; each CDR3 protein has one entry. The data contain 350,000 to 500,000 distinct CDR3 sequences, about a sixth of them seen just once; the ten biggest clones take up about 23%. Time point meaning: newly diagnosed GD, antithyroid drugs for less than 3 months. RNA from PBMCs was the source of the TCR library. A further study also used this sample, focusing on T cells in Graves' hyperthyroidism and ophthalmopathy.

The sample consisted of peripheral blood mononuclear cells (PBMCs), taken at new diagnosis, from a patient treated with antithyroid drugs. These receptors all come from a woman under 30 with Graves disease.

This clonotype was seen more than once but under ten times. The V call is TRBV6-2 or TRBV6-3, the J call TRBJ1-1; 8 nucleotides align to TRBD1. Germline CDR1 is MNHEY and CDR2 is SVGEGT. CDR3 size: 16 residues. With V trimmed by 7 bases and J by 3 bases, 13 bases remained unmatched. This CDR3 reads CASIRQGLPKDTEAFF. CDR3 nucleotides: TGTGCCAGCATACGACAGGGGCTACCGAAGGACACTGAAGCTTTCTTT.

V and J are TRBV28 and TRBJ2-1; a weak D match, TRBD1 (7 bases). V was cut by 4 bases and J by 5 bases, with 15 bases left in between. CDR1 and CDR2 (germline): MDHEN, SYDVKM. CDR3 length: 15 residues. CDR3 DNA sequence: TGTGCCAGCAGTTCCAAGCAGGGGGGCCACAATGAGCAGTTCTTC. Translating it yields CASSSKQGGHNEQFF.

This clonotype showed up just a few times. V and J are TRBV30 and TRBJ1-5; no clear D. This CDR3 contains 12 residues. Per the germline V gene, CDR1 is GTSNPN and CDR2 is SVGIG (reference sequence). The V end lost 3 bases, the J end lost 6 bases, and 9 bases lay between the germline ends. This CDR3 is CAWSPAGQPQHF. The CDR3 region has the DNA TGTGCCTGGAGCCCAGCGGGTCAGCCCCAGCATTTT.

This clonotype was recorded many times. The rearrangement uses TRBV7-8 and TRBJ2-1; TRBD1 is a possible D gene (6 bases). Germline V gene sequence: CDR1 SGHVS, CDR2 FQNEAQ. This CDR3 spans 15 amino acids. The V end lost 4 bases, the J end lost 0 bases, and 10 bases lay between the germline ends. In DNA form, the CDR3 reads TGTGCCAGCAGCTGGGGACAAAACTCCTACAATGAGCAGTTCTTC. Translation: CASSWGQNSYNEQFF.

V and J are TRBV20-1 and TRBJ1-1; D remains unclear. The CDR3 loop spans 11 amino acids. Trimming cost V 3 bases and J 2 bases, with 4 bases left between them. Germline-derived CDR1 and CDR2 are DFQATT and SNEGSKA (reference sequence). The CDR3 protein is CSASLNTEAFF. In DNA, the CDR3 is TGCAGTGCTAGTCTCAACACTGAAGCTTTCTTT.

The chain carries TRBV6-1 and TRBJ2-7, with D unresolved. V lost 7 bases, J lost 5 bases, and 18 bases lay in between. Germline V gene data show CDR1 as MNHNS and CDR2 as SASEGT. This CDR3 has 14 residues. CDR3 residues: CASTTVDSANEQYF. As DNA, the CDR3 is TGTGCCAGCACCACTGTGGATTCCGCCAACGAGCAGTACTTC.

This clonotype was observed at least ten times. The V call is TRBV20-1, the J call TRBJ1-6; D is uncertain. The germline CDR1 and CDR2 sequences are DFQATT and SNEGSKA (reference sequence). Trimming removed 3 bases at V and 0 bases at J, with 12 bases between. The CDR3 is 16 residues long. The CDR3 DNA is TGCAGTGCTAGTAGACCGGGCAGCTCCTATAATTCACCCCTCCACTTT. Encoded protein: CSASRPGSSYNSPLHF.

This clonotype was seen at least ten times. This rearrangement joins TRBV7-4 to TRBJ2-5, with D possibly TRBD2 on 6 matching bases. V was shortened by 10 bases and J by 6 bases, with 18 bases between the two germline ends. The germline gives CDR1 SGHVT, CDR2 SQSDAQ. The CDR3 contains 13 residues. The CDR3 coding sequence is TGTGCCAACCCTTATAGCGGAAAGCAGACCCAGTACTTC. Its protein is CANPYSGKQTQYF.

This clonotype occurred many times. V is TRBV7-2 and J is TRBJ2-1; maybe TRBD2 (6 bases). The germline V and J ends were trimmed by 1 base and 6 bases, with 16 bases remaining between them. From germline, CDR1 is SGHTA and CDR2 FQGNSA. The CDR3 loop spans 16 amino acids. Here the CDR3 DNA reads TGTGCCAGCAGCTTAGTTGCCGGAGGGCGAAGCAATGAGCAGTTCTTC. It codes for CASSLVAGGRSNEQFF.

This clonotype showed up many times. The V gene is TRBV7-2, the J gene TRBJ1-1; D gene uncertain. CDR1 and CDR2 (germline): SGHTA, FQGNSA. Trimming stripped 1 base from V and 4 bases from J, with 7 bases between. The CDR3 has 13 residues. CDR3 loop: CASSLGRPTEAFF. For the CDR3, the DNA is TGTGCCAGCAGCTTAGGCAGGCCCACTGAAGCTTTCTTT.

V is TRBV3-1 and J is TRBJ2-7; the D gene could be TRBD1 or TRBD2 (5 bases each). Germline V gene data show CDR1 as LGHDT and CDR2 as YNNKEL (reference sequence). V lost 1 base and J lost 6, with 7 bases in between. This CDR3 contains 12 residues. CDR3 DNA: TGTGCCAGCAGCCAAGGGGGGTCCGAGCAGTACTTC. Translated: CASSQGGSEQYF.

This clonotype was recorded at least ten times. The chain couples TRBV28 to TRBJ2-1; D is unresolved. Germline V gene data show CDR1 as MDHEN and CDR2 as SYDVKM. This CDR3 has 15 amino acids. Trimming took 2 bases from V and 0 from J, leaving 8 bases between them. CDR3 amino acids: CASSLRRSSYNEQFF. DNA for the CDR3: TGTGCCAGCAGTTTACGAAGGAGCTCCTACAATGAGCAGTTCTTC.

This clonotype was found many times. The chain links TRBV6-2 or TRBV6-3 to TRBJ1-2; D unclear. The germline V gene encodes CDR1 MNHEY and CDR2 SVGEGT. The CDR3 is 13 amino acids. Trimming took off 4 bases at V and 4 bases at J, with 10 bases between the two ends. The CDR3 DNA follows: TGTGCCAGCAGTTCAGAATTATCCTATGGCTACACCTTC. It yields the protein CASSSELSYGYTF.

This clonotype came up many times. V gene TRBV7-9 combines with J gene TRBJ2-7, with D possibly matching TRBD2 (5 bases). Trimming left V 7 bases short and J 0 bases short, with 16 bases between. The CDR3 spans 15 residues. The germline V gene encodes CDR1 SEHNR and CDR2 FQNEAQ (reference sequence). CDR3 region: CASTLLSGDSYEQYF. Here the CDR3 DNA reads TGTGCCAGCACCCTCCTGAGCGGAGACTCCTACGAGCAGTACTTC.

This clonotype has ten or more counts. This sequence joins TRBV11-2 and TRBJ2-1; TRBD2 is a possible D gene (5 bases). CDR1 and CDR2 (germline): SGHAT, FQNNGV. Trimming took off 3 bases at V and 3 bases at J, with 12 bases between the two ends. The CDR3 covers 15 residues. The CDR3 region is CASSLSGEGYNEQFF. Written as DNA, the CDR3 is TGTGCCAGCAGCTTGTCAGGTGAGGGCTACAATGAGCAGTTCTTC.

This clonotype appeared many times. The chain is built from TRBV7-2 and TRBJ2-7; tentatively, D is TRBD2 (5 bases). Germline V CDR1 and CDR2: SGHTA, FQGNSA. CDR3 length: 15 amino acids. Trimming took 4 bases from V and 2 from J, leaving 15 bases between them. The CDR3 spells CASSSPVEAAYEQYF. The DNA of the CDR3 is TGTGCCAGCAGCTCTCCTGTGGAGGCGGCCTACGAGCAGTACTTC.

This rearrangement joins TRBV28 to TRBJ1-4; D uncertain. Germline loops: CDR1 MDHEN, CDR2 SYDVKM. V was clipped by 3 bases and J by 0 bases, with 11 bases between them. The CDR3 is 16 amino acids. This CDR3 is CASSLATAATNEKLFF. DNA of the CDR3: TGTGCCAGCAGTTTGGCTACAGCTGCAACTAATGAAAAACTGTTTTTT.

The V gene is TRBV29-1, the J gene TRBJ2-1; a weak D match, TRBD1 (5 bases). The germline gives CDR1 SQVTM, CDR2 ANQGSEA. The CDR3 runs 16 residues. V was trimmed by 1 base and J by 0 bases, leaving 13 bases between them. This CDR3 reads CSVEGDRFSSYNEQFF. DNA of the CDR3: TGCAGCGTTGAAGGTGACAGATTTAGCTCCTACAATGAGCAGTTCTTC.

This sequence joins TRBV20-1 and TRBJ2-1, with TRBD2 matching over 8 bases. CDR1 is DFQATT, CDR2 SNEGSKA, per germline (reference sequence). The CDR3 contains 18 residues. J was trimmed by 6 bases and V by 1 base; bases with no gene match: 17. The CDR3 is CSARASGSGTRTPNEQFF. The CDR3 DNA follows: TGCAGTGCTAGAGCCTCCGGTTCCGGGACTAGAACCCCCAATGAGCAGTTCTTC.